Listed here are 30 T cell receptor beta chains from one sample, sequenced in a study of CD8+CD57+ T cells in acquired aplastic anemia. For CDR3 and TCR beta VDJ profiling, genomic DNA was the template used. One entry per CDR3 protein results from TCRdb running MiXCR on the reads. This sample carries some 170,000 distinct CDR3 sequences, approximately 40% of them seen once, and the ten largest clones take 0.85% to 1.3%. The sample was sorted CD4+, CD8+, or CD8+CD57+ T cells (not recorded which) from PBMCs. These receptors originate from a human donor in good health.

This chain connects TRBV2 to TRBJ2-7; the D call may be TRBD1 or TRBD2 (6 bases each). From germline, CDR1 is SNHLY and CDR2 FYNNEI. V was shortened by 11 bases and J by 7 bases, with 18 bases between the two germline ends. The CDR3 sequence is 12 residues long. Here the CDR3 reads CAAGRGRDEQYF. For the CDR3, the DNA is TGTGCCGCGGGCCGGGGGCGAGATGAGCAGTACTTC.

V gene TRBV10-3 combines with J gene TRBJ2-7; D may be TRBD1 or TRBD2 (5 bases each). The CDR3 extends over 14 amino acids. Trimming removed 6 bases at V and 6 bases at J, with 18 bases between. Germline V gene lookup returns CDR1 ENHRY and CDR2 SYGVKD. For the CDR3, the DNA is TGTGCCATCAGGTACCGGGACCACCTCTCCGAGCAGTACTTC. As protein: CAIRYRDHLSEQYF.

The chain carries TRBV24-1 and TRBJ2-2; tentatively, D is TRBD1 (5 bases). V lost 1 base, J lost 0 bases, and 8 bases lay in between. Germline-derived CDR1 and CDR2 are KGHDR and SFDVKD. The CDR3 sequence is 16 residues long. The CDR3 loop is CATSDFGHSNTGELFF. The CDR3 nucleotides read TGTGCCACCAGTGATTTCGGACATTCGAACACCGGGGAGCTGTTTTTT.

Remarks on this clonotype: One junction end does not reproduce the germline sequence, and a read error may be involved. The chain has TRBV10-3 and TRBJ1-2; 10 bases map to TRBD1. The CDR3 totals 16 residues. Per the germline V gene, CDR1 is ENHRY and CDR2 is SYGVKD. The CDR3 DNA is TGTGCCAGCAGTTCCCATGGGGGGACAGGGGAGCGCGGCTACGCCTTC. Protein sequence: CASSSHGGTGERGYAF.

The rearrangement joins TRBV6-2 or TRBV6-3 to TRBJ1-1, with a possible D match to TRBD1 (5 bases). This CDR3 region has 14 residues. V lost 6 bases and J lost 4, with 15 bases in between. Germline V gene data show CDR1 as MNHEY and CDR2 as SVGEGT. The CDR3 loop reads CASSRDGTTTEAFF. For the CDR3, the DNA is TGTGCCAGCAGCCGGGACGGTACCACCACTGAAGCTTTCTTT.

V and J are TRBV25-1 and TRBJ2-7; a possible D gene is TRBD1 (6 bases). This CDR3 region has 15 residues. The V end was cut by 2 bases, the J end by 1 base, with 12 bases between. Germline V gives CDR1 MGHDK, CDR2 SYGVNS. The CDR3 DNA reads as TGTGCCAGCAGTGAACGGCAGGGGCCTTCCTACGAGCAGTACTTC. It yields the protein CASSERQGPSYEQYF.

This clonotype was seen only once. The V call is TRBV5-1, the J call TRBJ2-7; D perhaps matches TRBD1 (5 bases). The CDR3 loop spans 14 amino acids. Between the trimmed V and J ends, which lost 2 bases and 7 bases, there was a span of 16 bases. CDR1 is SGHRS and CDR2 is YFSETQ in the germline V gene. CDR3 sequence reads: CASSFGQGPREQYF. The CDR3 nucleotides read TGCGCCAGCAGCTTCGGGCAGGGCCCGCGTGAGCAGTACTTC.

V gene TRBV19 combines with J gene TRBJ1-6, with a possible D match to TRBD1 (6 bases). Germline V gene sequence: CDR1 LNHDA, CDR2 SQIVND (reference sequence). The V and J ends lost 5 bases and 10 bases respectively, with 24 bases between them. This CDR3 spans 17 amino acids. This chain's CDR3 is CASSSLAGGAKGSPLHF. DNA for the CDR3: TGTGCCAGTAGTTCACTCGCCGGGGGGGCAAAGGGCTCACCCCTCCACTTT.

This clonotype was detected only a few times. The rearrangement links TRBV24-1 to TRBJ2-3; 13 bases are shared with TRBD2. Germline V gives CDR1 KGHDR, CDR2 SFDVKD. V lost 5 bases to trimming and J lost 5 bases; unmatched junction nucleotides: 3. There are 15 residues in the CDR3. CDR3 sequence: CATSAGTSGVDTQYF. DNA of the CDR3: TGTGCCACCAGTGCAGGGACTAGCGGGGTAGATACGCAGTATTTT.

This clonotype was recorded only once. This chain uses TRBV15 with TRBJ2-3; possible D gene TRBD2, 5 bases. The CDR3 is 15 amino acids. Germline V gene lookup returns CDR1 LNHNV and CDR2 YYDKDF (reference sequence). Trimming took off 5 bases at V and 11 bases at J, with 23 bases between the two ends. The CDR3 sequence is CATSGSGGRRNEQYF. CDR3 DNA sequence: TGTGCCACCAGCGGAAGCGGAGGTCGGCGCAATGAGCAGTATTTT.

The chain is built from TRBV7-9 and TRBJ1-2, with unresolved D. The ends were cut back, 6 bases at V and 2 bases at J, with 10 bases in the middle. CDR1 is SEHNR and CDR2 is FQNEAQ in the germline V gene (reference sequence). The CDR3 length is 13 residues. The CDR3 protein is CASSQTPNYGYTF. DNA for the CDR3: TGTGCCAGCAGTCAAACACCAAACTATGGCTACACCTTC. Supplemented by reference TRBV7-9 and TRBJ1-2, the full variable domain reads DTGVSQNPRHKITKRGQNVTFRCDPISEHNRLYWYRQTLGQGPEFLTYFQNEAQLEKSRLLSDRFSAERPKGSFSTLEIQRTEQGDSAMYLCASSQTPNYGYTFGSGTRLTVV.

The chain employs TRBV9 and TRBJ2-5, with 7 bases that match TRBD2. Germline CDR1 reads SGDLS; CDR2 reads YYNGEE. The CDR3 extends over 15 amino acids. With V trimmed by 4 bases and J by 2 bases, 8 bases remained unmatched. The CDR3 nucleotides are TGTGCCAGCAGCCGTATGGGAGGGACTCAAGAGACCCAGTACTTC. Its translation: CASSRMGGTQETQYF.

In DNA, the CDR3 is TGTGCCACCAGTACTCTCCCGGGACAGACTAGCACAGATACGCAGTATTTT. Protein: CATSTLPGQTSTDTQYF. J is TRBJ2-3 and V is TRBV24-1; 7 nucleotides match TRBD1. Germline assignment: CDR1 KGHDR and CDR2 SFDVKD. This CDR3 has 17 residues. V lost 6 bases and J lost 0; bases outside the gene matches: 11.

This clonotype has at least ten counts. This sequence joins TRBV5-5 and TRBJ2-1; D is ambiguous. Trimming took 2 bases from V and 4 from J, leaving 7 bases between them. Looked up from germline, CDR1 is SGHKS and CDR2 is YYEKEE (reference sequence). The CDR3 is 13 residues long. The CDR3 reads CASSLRAYNEQFF. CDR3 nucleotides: TGTGCCAGCAGCTTACGGGCTTACAATGAGCAGTTCTTC.

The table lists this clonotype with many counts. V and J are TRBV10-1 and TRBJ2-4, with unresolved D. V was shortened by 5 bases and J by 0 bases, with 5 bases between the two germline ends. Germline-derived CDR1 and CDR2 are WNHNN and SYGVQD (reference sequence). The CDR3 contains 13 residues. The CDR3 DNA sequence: TGCGCCAGCAGTACAAAAGCCAAAAACATTCAGTACTTC. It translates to CASSTKAKNIQYF.

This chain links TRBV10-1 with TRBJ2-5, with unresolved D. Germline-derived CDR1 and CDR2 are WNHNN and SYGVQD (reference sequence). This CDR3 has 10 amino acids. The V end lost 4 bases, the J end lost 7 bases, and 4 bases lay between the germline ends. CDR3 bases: TGCGCCAGCAGTGCGGGGACCCAGTACTTC. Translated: CASSAGTQYF.

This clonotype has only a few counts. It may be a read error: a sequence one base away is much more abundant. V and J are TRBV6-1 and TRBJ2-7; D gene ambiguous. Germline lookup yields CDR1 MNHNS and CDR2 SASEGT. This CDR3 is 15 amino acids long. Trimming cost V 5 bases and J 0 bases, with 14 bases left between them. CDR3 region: CASSPDGALSYEQYF. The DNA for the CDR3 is TGTGCCAGCAGTCCCGACGGAGCTCTCTCCTACGAGCAGTACTTC.

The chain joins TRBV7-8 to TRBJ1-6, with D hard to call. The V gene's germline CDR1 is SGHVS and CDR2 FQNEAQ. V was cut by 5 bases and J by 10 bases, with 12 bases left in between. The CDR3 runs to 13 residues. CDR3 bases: TGTGCCAGCAGCCATGGAGCGGACTCACCCCTCCACTTT. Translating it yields CASSHGADSPLHF.

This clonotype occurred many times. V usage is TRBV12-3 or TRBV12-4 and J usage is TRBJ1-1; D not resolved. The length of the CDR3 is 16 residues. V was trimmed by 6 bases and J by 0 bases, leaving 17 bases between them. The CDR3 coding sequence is TGTGCCAGCAGCCGCCCCCGGGTCCTAATGAACACTGAAGCTTTCTTT. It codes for CASSRPRVLMNTEAFF.

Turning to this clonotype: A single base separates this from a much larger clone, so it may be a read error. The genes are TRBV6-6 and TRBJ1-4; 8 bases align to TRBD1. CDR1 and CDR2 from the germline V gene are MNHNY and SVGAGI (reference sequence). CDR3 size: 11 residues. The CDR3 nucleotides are TGTGCCAGCAGGGGACAGGAAAACCTGTTTTTT. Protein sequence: CASRGQENLFF.

CDR3 coding DNA: TGTGCCAGCAGCTTTATAACAGGGGTTCGGTTCTTC. It specifies CASSFITGVRFF. The genes are TRBV7-2 and TRBJ2-1, with 7 bases fitting TRBD1. Trimming at V came to 3 bases and at J to 15 bases, leaving 8 bases not matched to a gene. This CDR3 has 12 residues. Per germline, CDR1 SGHTA and CDR2 FQGNSA.

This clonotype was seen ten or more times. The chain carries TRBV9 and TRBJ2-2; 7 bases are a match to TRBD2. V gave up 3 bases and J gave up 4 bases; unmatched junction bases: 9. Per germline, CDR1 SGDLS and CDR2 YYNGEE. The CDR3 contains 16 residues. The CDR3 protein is CASSGREALSTGELFF. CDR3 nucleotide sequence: TGTGCCAGCAGCGGCCGGGAGGCCCTGAGCACCGGGGAGCTGTTTTTT.

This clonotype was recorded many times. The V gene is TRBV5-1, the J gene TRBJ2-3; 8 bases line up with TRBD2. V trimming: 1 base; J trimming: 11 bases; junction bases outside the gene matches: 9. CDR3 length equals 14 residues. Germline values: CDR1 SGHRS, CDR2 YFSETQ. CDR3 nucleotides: TGCGCCAGCAGCTTGAACTCGGGGGGGAGAAGGCAGTATTTT. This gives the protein CASSLNSGGRRQYF. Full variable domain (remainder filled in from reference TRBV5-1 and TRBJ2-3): KAGVTQTPRYLIKTRGQQVTLSCSPISGHRSVSWYQQTPGQGLQFLFEYFSETQRNKGNFPGRFSGRQFSNSRSEMNVSTLELGDSALYLCASSLNSGGRRQYFGPGTRLTVL.

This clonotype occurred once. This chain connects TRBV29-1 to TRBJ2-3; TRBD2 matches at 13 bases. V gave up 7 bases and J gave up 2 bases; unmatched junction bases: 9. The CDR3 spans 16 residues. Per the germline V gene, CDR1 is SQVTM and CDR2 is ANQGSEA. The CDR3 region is CSARRTSGSPTDTQYF. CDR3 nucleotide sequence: TGCAGCGCCCGCCGGACTAGCGGGAGCCCCACAGATACGCAGTATTTT.

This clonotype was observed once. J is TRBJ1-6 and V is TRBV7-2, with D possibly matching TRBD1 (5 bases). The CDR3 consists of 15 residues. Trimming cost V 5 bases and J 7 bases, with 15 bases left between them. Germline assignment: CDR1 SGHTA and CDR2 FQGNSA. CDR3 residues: CASSQTSGHNSPLHF. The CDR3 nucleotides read TGTGCCAGCAGCCAGACGTCAGGGCACAATTCACCCCTCCACTTT.

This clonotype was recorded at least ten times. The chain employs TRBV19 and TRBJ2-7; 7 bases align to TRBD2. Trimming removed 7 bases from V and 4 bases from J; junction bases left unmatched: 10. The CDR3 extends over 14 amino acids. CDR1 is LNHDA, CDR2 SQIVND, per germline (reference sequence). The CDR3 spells CASTSTSSLYEQYF. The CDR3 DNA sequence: TGTGCCAGTACCTCGACTAGCAGTTTATACGAGCAGTACTTC. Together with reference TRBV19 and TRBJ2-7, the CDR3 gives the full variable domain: DGGITQSPKYLFRKEGQNVTLSCEQNLNHDAMYWYRQDPGQGLRLIYYSQIVNDFQKGDIAEGYSVSREKKESFPLTVTSAQKNPTAFYLCASTSTSSLYEQYFGPGTRLTVT.

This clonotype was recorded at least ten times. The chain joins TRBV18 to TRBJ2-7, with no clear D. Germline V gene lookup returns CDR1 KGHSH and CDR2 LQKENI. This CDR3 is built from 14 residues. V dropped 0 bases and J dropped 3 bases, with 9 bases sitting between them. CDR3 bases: TGTGCCAGCTCACCACCGGGCTTGGGCTACGAGCAGTACTTC. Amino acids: CASSPPGLGYEQYF.

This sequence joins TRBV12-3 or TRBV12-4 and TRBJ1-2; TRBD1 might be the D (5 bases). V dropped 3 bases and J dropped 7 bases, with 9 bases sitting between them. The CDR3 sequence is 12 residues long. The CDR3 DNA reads TGTGCCAGCAGTTTGGGGGTGTCTGGCTACACCTTC. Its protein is CASSLGVSGYTF.

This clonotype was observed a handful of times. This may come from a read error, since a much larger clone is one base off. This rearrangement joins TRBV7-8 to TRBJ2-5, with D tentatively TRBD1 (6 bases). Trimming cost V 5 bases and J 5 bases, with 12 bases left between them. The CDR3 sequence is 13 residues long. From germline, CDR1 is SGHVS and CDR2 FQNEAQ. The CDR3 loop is CASSPGVRETQYF. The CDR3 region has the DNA TGTGCCAGCAGCCCAGGGGTCCGGGAGACCCAGTACTTC.

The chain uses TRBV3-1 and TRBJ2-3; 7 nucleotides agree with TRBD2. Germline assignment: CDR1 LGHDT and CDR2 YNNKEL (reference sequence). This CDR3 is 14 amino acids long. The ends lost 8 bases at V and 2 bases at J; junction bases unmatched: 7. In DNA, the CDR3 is TGTGCCAGCCGCTACGGGGGGTTCACAGATACGCAGTATTTT. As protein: CASRYGGFTDTQYF.